The 24 T cell receptor beta chains below all came from one sample that was sequenced in a study of cytomegalovirus exposure and HLA in healthy donors (dated by TCRdb to about 2017). The protocol used for the library was the immunoSEQ multiplex PCR assay. For the multiplex PCR, a mixture combining 60 forward primers for TCR Vbeta segments and 13 reverse primers for TCR Jbeta segments was used. What TCRdb holds here is the immuneACCESS table cut down to in-frame rearrangements. Part of the clones is not present; checked against another copy, under half of the missing clones reflect an unresolved V gene, and the others are unexplained. The sample profile shows 58,000 or so clones; roughly 80% of them were found once. In total, the top ten clones hold around a quarter of the sample. The sequencing sample was made of PBMCs. These TCRs come from a woman in her forties in good health and CMV-seropositive.

The V and J genes are TRBV4-1 and TRBJ2-7, with a weak D call TRBD1 (6 bases). CDR3 length: 14 residues. Germline V gene sequence: CDR1 MGHRA, CDR2 YSYEKL. V dropped 2 bases and J dropped 1 base, with 9 bases sitting between them. CDR3 DNA: TGCGCCAGCAGCCAACAGGGGTGGTCCTACGAGCAGTACTTC. This encodes CASSQQGWSYEQYF.

V gene TRBV9 combines with J gene TRBJ2-3; weak D call: TRBD2 (5 bases). Germline V gene sequence: CDR1 SGDLS, CDR2 YYNGEE. The CDR3 is made up of 15 amino acids. The V end lost 0 bases, the J end lost 2 bases, and 10 bases lay between the germline ends. The CDR3 protein is CASSVDEGNTDTQYF. The CDR3 DNA reads TGTGCCAGCAGCGTAGACGAGGGTAACACAGATACGCAGTATTTT.

The chain carries TRBV6-5 and TRBJ2-4; TRBD2 aligns across 7 bases. The CDR3 runs 13 residues. With V trimmed by 7 bases and J by 5 bases, 5 bases remained unmatched. The germline gives CDR1 MNHEY, CDR2 SVGAGI. The CDR3 region has the DNA TGTGCCAGCACGGCCGGGAGGCAAAACATTCAGTACTTC. Protein sequence: CASTAGRQNIQYF.

The chain carries TRBV28 and TRBJ1-5; 7 bases match TRBD1. The CDR3 totals 14 residues. V lost 5 bases, J lost 6 bases, and 7 bases stayed unmatched. Germline CDR1 is MDHEN and CDR2 is SYDVKM. Written as DNA, the CDR3 is TGTGCCAGCAGTACTACAGGGGAAAGTCAGCCCCAGCATTTT. This codes for CASSTTGESQPQHF.

For this clone: The same CDR3 can be traced to other DNA sequences in this sample. This chain links TRBV5-4 with TRBJ1-1, with D unresolved. This CDR3 is built from 14 residues. The germline CDR1 and CDR2 sequences are SGHNT and YYREEE (reference sequence). Trimming removed 4 bases at V and 1 base at J, with 11 bases between. The CDR3 spells CASSAWAQNTEAFF. CDR3 in DNA: TGTGCCAGCAGCGCATGGGCCCAGAACACTGAAGCTTTCTTT.

The J gene is TRBJ2-5, the V gene TRBV13; D perhaps matches TRBD1 (6 bases). The DNA end favors TRBJ2-7, so the J call may be wrong. The V gene's germline CDR1 is PRHDT and CDR2 FYEKMQ (reference sequence). The CDR3 sequence is 13 residues long. Here the CDR3 reads CASRQGHSYEQYF. DNA of the CDR3: TGTGCCAGCAGACAGGGCCACTCCTACGAGCAGTACTTC.

The chain joins TRBV7-8 to TRBJ1-1; TRBD1 agrees at 9 bases. The CDR3 is made up of 15 amino acids. V trimming: 5 bases; J trimming: 3 bases; junction bases outside the gene matches: 7. Germline CDR1 is SGHVS and CDR2 is FQNEAQ. The CDR3 DNA reads as TGTGCCAGCAGCAAAGGACAGGGGACCGACACTGAAGCTTTCTTT. It encodes CASSKGQGTDTEAFF.

The chain has TRBV5-6 and TRBJ1-3; TRBD1 aligns across 7 bases. This CDR3 region has 16 residues. The junction had 6 bases not matched to a gene; V was cut back by 3 bases and J by 0 bases. CDR1 is SGHDT, CDR2 YYEEEE, per germline. The CDR3 DNA follows: TGTGCCAGCAGCTCCGGGACAGTTTACTCTGGAAACACCATATATTTT. It specifies CASSSGTVYSGNTIYF. Full variable domain (missing parts from reference TRBV5-6 and TRBJ1-3): DAGVTQSPTHLIKTRGQQVTLRCSPKSGHDTVSWYQQALGQGPQFIFQYYEEEERQRGNFPDRFSGHQFPNYSSELNVNALLLGDSALYLCASSSGTVYSGNTIYFGEGSWLTVV.

In its sample, this clone was seen a few times. The CDR3, as DNA: TGTGCCAGCAGTACAGGGGGCGAGGGCAATCAGCCCCAGCATTTT. Amino acids: CASSTGGEGNQPQHF. The chain carries TRBV6-6 and TRBJ1-5, with 9 bases that match TRBD1. The V gene's germline CDR1 is MNHNY and CDR2 SVGAGI (reference sequence). Germline trimming cut 5 bases from V and 2 bases from J; bases unmatched to any gene: 4. The CDR3 length is 15 residues.

This clone was recorded only once. The chain employs TRBV10-2 and TRBJ1-5, with D maybe TRBD1 (5 bases). The germline CDR1 and CDR2 sequences are WSHSY and SAAADI. V dropped 8 bases and J dropped 1 base, with 12 bases sitting between them. This CDR3 contains 14 residues. CDR3 in DNA: TGCGCCAGCGGGAGGGGTTTCAGCAATCAGCCCCAGCATTTT. Its translation is CASGRGFSNQPQHF.

As concerns this clone: Distinct nucleotide sequences in the sample also encode this CDR3. This rearrangement joins TRBV6-6 to TRBJ1-3; no reliable D call. CDR1 is MNHNY, CDR2 SVGAGI, per germline (reference sequence). This CDR3 has 15 amino acids. Trimming shortened V by 6 bases and J by 9 bases, and 21 bases separated the two germline ends. The CDR3 here is CASRSPTRDRGTIYF. The CDR3 DNA follows: TGTGCCAGCAGATCACCAACCCGGGATCGTGGCACCATATATTTT.

Here the CDR3 DNA reads TGCGCCAGCAGCTTGACAGGGAATCAGCCCCAGCATTTT. This gives the protein CASSLTGNQPQHF. The genes are TRBV5-1 and TRBJ1-5; D may be TRBD1 (6 bases). V was pared by 1 base and J by 4 bases, with 6 bases between. Looked up from germline, CDR1 is SGHRS and CDR2 is YFSETQ. This CDR3 has 13 amino acids.

The V gene is TRBV10-3, the J gene TRBJ2-2; the match to TRBD2 covers 7 bases. The CDR3 is made up of 17 amino acids. Per germline, CDR1 ENHRY and CDR2 SYGVKD. Unmatched junction bases numbered 5, after V lost 0 bases and J lost 1 base. In DNA form, the CDR3 reads TGTGCCATCAGTGAGTCGGGTGGCGGGGGGAACACCGGGGAGCTGTTTTTT. Translated: CAISESGGGGNTGELFF.

The chain recombines TRBV6-5 with TRBJ2-7; 9 bases map to TRBD1. This CDR3 contains 13 residues. J lost 7 bases, V lost 6 bases, and 7 bases had no gene match. The V gene's germline CDR1 is MNHEY and CDR2 SVGAGI. In DNA, the CDR3 is TGTGCCAGCAGCCCGGGACAGGGTCGGGAGCAGTACTTC. It specifies CASSPGQGREQYF.

The chain has TRBV10-2 and TRBJ1-1; D gene unclear. CDR1 is WSHSY and CDR2 is SAAADI in the germline V gene. Trimming took 6 bases from V and 5 from J, leaving 10 bases between them. The CDR3 sequence is 12 residues long. CDR3 protein: CASRDYSTEAFF. The CDR3 DNA is TGCGCCAGCAGGGACTACAGTACTGAAGCTTTCTTT.

V is TRBV13 and J is TRBJ2-3; perhaps TRBD2 as D (6 bases). This CDR3 has 15 residues. The V gene lost 2 bases and the J gene lost 6 bases, with 15 bases spanning the gap. Germline V gene lookup returns CDR1 PRHDT and CDR2 FYEKMQ (reference sequence). CDR3 coding DNA: TGTGCCAGCAGCTTACGGGACGGGCTAGCGGATACGCAGTATTTT. Protein sequence: CASSLRDGLADTQYF. The full variable domain, in which reference TRBV13 and TRBJ2-3 provide the parts outside the CDR3, is AAGVIQSPRHLIKEKRETATLKCYPIPRHDTVYWYQQGPGQDPQFLISFYEKMQSDKGSIPDRFSAQQFSDYHSELNMSSLELGDSALYFCASSLRDGLADTQYFGPGTRLTVL.

V and J are TRBV25-1 and TRBJ1-6; 9 positions match TRBD1. Trimming removed 7 bases from V and 4 bases from J; junction bases left unmatched: 8. There are 16 residues in the CDR3. Germline V gene lookup returns CDR1 MGHDK and CDR2 SYGVNS. This CDR3 reads CASTADRGFYNSPLHF. In DNA form, the CDR3 reads TGTGCCAGCACTGCAGACAGGGGGTTTTATAATTCACCCCTCCACTTT.

The CDR3 bases are TGTGCCAGCAGCTTAGAGCGGGGCCTCTACAATGAGCAGTTCTTC. Its translation is CASSLERGLYNEQFF. This rearrangement joins TRBV7-7 to TRBJ2-1; 7 bases line up with TRBD2. This CDR3 has 15 amino acids. The V gene end was trimmed by 1 base and the J gene end by 3 bases; junction bases not matched to a gene: 3. Germline assignment: CDR1 SSHAT and CDR2 FNYEAQ (reference sequence).

The rearrangement joins TRBV10-3 to TRBJ2-1; D perhaps matches TRBD2 (5 bases). The V end was cut by 0 bases, the J end by 11 bases, with 20 bases between. The CDR3 is 16 amino acids. CDR1 and CDR2 from the germline V gene are ENHRY and SYGVKD. DNA of the CDR3: TGTGCCATCAGTGAGTCTCGGCTAGCAGGTGCTATTCAGCAGTTCTTC. Translated: CAISESRLAGAIQQFF.

The chain combines TRBV13 with TRBJ1-2; the match to TRBD1 covers 8 bases. The CDR3 loop spans 16 amino acids. V gave up 3 bases and J gave up 8 bases; unmatched junction bases: 14. Germline CDR1 reads PRHDT; CDR2 reads FYEKMQ (reference sequence). CDR3 region: CASSFGTGRIGDGYTF. CDR3 DNA sequence: TGTGCCAGCAGCTTCGGGACAGGCCGCATCGGGGACGGCTACACCTTC.

The genes are TRBV10-3 and TRBJ1-4; 8 positions agree with TRBD1. The length of the CDR3 is 14 residues. The V and J ends lost 5 bases and 7 bases, in that order; junction bases with no gene match: 6. Looked up from germline, CDR1 is ENHRY and CDR2 is SYGVKD. The CDR3 here is CAISRTGSGEKLFF. The CDR3 DNA reads as TGTGCCATCAGTAGGACAGGGAGCGGTGAAAAACTGTTTTTT.

The chain combines TRBV18 with TRBJ1-1; TRBD1 matches 7 bases. J gave up 3 bases and V 3 bases, and 1 base lay outside the gene matches. There are 13 residues in the CDR3. Germline assignment: CDR1 KGHSH and CDR2 LQKENI. CDR3 sequence: CASSPDRDTEAFF. In DNA form, the CDR3 reads TGTGCCAGCTCACCCGACAGGGACACTGAAGCTTTCTTT.

V is TRBV9 and J is TRBJ2-7, with 7 positions matching TRBD1. The germline gives CDR1 SGDLS, CDR2 YYNGEE. This CDR3 region has 14 residues. With 3 bases clipped from V and 0 bases from J, the junction kept 3 bases outside the gene matches. The DNA of the CDR3 is TGTGCCAGCAGCGCGTGGGACAGCTCCTACGAGCAGTACTTC. Translating gives CASSAWDSSYEQYF.

This clone was observed a few times. The chain joins TRBV4-1 to TRBJ2-3; D is unclear. This CDR3 contains 16 residues. V dropped 0 bases and J dropped 0 bases, with 10 bases sitting between them. Per the germline V gene, CDR1 is MGHRA and CDR2 is YSYEKL. Here the CDR3 reads CASSQEKAFSTDTQYF. For the CDR3, the DNA is TGCGCCAGCAGCCAAGAAAAAGCGTTTAGCACAGATACGCAGTATTTT.